A single sample gave rise to the 12 T cell receptor beta chains below, sequenced in a study of breast tumors, draining lymph nodes, adjacent tissues. Axillary draining lymph nodes of breast cancer patients supplied the node samples. TCRdb re-derived calls from the multiplex PCR reads in MiXCR, one entry per CDR3 protein. The table records some 120,000 distinct CDR3 sequences, just under 20% of them present only once. The specimen was axillary lymph node tissue. These receptors came from a female donor with breast cancer. Some clones in this sample may be carry-over from other donors' samples.

This clonotype was found many times. V is TRBV6-5 and J is TRBJ1-6; D ambiguous. The ends were cut back, 6 bases at V and 2 bases at J, with 11 bases in the middle. The CDR3 totals 15 residues. Per germline, CDR1 MNHEY and CDR2 SVGAGI. This CDR3 reads CASSKSITYNSPLHF. CDR3 nucleotide sequence: TGTGCCAGCAGCAAATCCATCACCTATAATTCACCCCTCCACTTT.

In its sample, this clonotype was seen many times. This chain connects TRBV20-1 to TRBJ2-5, with 9 positions matching TRBD2. The V gene's germline CDR1 is DFQATT and CDR2 SNEGSKA (reference sequence). Unmatched junction bases numbered 2, after V lost 3 bases and J lost 0 bases. This CDR3 has 14 amino acids. CDR3 sequence: CSASAGGYQETQYF. The DNA for the CDR3 is TGCAGTGCTAGTGCGGGGGGGTACCAAGAGACCCAGTACTTC.

This clonotype has only a few counts. The chain recombines TRBV20-1 with TRBJ2-4; D is perhaps TRBD1 or TRBD2 (5 bases each). V shed 6 bases and J shed 0 bases, with 15 bases lying between them. The CDR3 is made up of 15 amino acids. Per the germline V gene, CDR1 is DFQATT and CDR2 is SNEGSKA (reference sequence). The CDR3 spells CSAPSGTLAKNIQYF. DNA for the CDR3: TGCAGTGCCCCATCCGGGACCTTAGCCAAAAACATTCAGTACTTC.

This clonotype has only a few counts. The rearrangement joins TRBV28 to TRBJ2-7; D remains ambiguous. Germline V gene lookup returns CDR1 MDHEN and CDR2 SYDVKM. The CDR3 runs 16 residues. The V and J ends lost 2 bases and 3 bases respectively, with 17 bases between them. The CDR3 nucleotides read TGTGCCAGCAGTTTACGTCCCTCTATTAGAAACTACGAGCAGTACTTC. Protein product: CASSLRPSIRNYEQYF.

This clonotype occurred many times. The chain has TRBV12-3 or TRBV12-4 and TRBJ2-1, with no clear D. The CDR3 contains 14 residues. Trimming removed 7 bases at V and 5 bases at J, with 15 bases between. CDR3: CASNLNRNDNEQFF. The CDR3 coding sequence is TGTGCCAGCAATCTGAACCGAAACGACAATGAGCAGTTCTTC.

This clonotype appeared many times. The chain employs TRBV19 and TRBJ2-1; possible D gene TRBD2, 5 bases. CDR1 is LNHDA and CDR2 is SQIVND in the germline V gene (reference sequence). There are 17 residues in the CDR3. V shed 4 bases and J shed 1 base, with 17 bases lying between them. In DNA form, the CDR3 reads TGTGCCAGTAGTAAGCCATCTAGCCCCCGATCCTACAATGAGCAGTTCTTC. It codes for CASSKPSSPRSYNEQFF.

In this sample, this clonotype turned up many times. The V gene is TRBV7-9, the J gene TRBJ2-2; tentative D call: TRBD2 (5 bases). Per germline, CDR1 SEHNR and CDR2 FQNEAQ (reference sequence). Trimming shortened V by 4 bases and J by 6 bases, and 18 bases separated the two germline ends. The length of the CDR3 is 16 residues. CDR3 nucleotide sequence: TGTGCCAGCAGCTCGAGGTCGGGGAATATAGCCGGGGAGCTGTTTTTT. It codes for CASSSRSGNIAGELFF. The full variable domain, its missing parts supplied by reference TRBV7-9 and TRBJ2-2, is DTGVSQNPRHKITKRGQNVTFRCDPISEHNRLYWYRQTLGQGPEFLTYFQNEAQLEKSRLLSDRFSAERPKGSFSTLEIQRTEQGDSAMYLCASSSRSGNIAGELFFGEGSRLTVL.

This clonotype was seen ten or more times. CDR3 region: CATSERTGLPDTQYF. Written as DNA, the CDR3 is TGTGCCACCAGTGAACGGACAGGGCTCCCAGATACGCAGTATTTT. The chain has TRBV24-1 and TRBJ2-3; 8 bases are a match to TRBD1. This CDR3 comprises 15 residues. The V gene's germline CDR1 is KGHDR and CDR2 SFDVKD. J was trimmed by 4 bases and V by 4 bases; bases with no gene match: 6.

This clonotype was counted ten times or more. The chain joins TRBV29-1 to TRBJ2-3, with D unresolved. This CDR3 region has 13 residues. In germline, CDR1 is SQVTM, CDR2 ANQGSEA. V was clipped by 4 bases and J by 5 bases, with 13 bases between them. CDR3 region: CSVGSGPLDTQYF. CDR3 in DNA: TGCAGCGTTGGCTCCGGTCCGTTAGATACGCAGTATTTT.

In this sample, this clonotype turned up many times. The rearrangement uses TRBV6-5 and TRBJ2-7; 8 bases are shared with TRBD2. V lost 6 bases and J lost 10; bases outside the gene matches: 14. There are 14 residues in the CDR3. Germline CDR1 and CDR2: MNHEY and SVGAGI. The CDR3 DNA follows: TGTGCCAGCAGGAGAGGGACTAGAGCTCTCGGTCAGTACTTC. Translated, it gives CASRRGTRALGQYF.

This clonotype was seen at least ten times. The J gene is TRBJ1-2, the V gene TRBV6-1; unclear D gene. From germline, CDR1 is MNHNS and CDR2 SASEGT. CDR3 length: 11 residues. V lost 10 bases and J 13 bases, leaving 19 bases between the germline ends. This CDR3 is CATGSGWRPTF. The CDR3 DNA reads as TGTGCCACTGGAAGTGGTTGGAGGCCCACCTTC.

In this sample, this clonotype turned up many times. The DNA of the CDR3 is TGTGCCAGCAGCGTAGCTGGAGCGGTGGGTTCACCCCTCCACTTT. Translated, it gives CASSVAGAVGSPLHF. The J gene is TRBJ1-6, the V gene TRBV9; D gene ambiguous. CDR1 and CDR2 (germline): SGDLS, YYNGEE. The V and J ends lost 0 bases and 9 bases respectively, with 13 bases between them. This CDR3 spans 15 amino acids.